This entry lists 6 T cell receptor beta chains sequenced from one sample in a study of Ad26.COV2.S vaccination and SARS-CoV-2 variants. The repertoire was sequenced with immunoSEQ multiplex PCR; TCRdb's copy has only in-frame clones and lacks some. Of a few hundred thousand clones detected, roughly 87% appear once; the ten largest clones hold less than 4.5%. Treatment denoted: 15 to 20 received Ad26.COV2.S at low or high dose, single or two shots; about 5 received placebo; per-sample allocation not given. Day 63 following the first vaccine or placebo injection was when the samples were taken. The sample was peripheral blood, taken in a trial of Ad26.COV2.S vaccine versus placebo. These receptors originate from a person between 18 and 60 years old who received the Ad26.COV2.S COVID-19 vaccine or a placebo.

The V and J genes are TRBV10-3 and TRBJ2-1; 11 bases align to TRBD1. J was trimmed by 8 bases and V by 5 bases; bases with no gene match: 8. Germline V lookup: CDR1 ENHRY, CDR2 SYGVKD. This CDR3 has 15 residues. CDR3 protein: CAISQTGTGGDEQFF. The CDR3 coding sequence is TGTGCCATCAGTCAAACCGGGACAGGGGGGGATGAGCAGTTCTTC.

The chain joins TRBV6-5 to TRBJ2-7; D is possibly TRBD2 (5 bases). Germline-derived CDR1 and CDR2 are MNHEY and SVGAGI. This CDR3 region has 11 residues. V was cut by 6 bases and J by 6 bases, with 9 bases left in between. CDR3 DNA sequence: TGTGCCAGCAGACGGGGAAGCGAGCAGTACTTC. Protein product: CASRRGSEQYF.

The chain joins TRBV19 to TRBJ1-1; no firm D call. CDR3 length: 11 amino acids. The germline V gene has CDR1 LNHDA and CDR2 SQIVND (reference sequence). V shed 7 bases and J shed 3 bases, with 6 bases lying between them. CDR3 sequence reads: CASIGYTEAFF. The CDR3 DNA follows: TGTGCCAGTATTGGGTACACTGAAGCTTTCTTT.

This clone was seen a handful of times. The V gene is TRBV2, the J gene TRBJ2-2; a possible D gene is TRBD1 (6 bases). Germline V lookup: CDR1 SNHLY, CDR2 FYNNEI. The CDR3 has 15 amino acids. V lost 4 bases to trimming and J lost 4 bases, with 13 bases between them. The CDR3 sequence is CASSVRTGSTGELFF. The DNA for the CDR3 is TGTGCCAGCAGTGTTCGAACAGGGAGCACCGGGGAGCTGTTTTTT.

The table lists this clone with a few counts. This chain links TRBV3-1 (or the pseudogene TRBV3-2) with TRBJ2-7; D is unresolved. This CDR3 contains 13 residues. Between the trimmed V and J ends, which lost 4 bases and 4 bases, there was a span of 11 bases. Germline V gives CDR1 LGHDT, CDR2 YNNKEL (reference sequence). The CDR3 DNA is TGTGCCAGCAGCCCCTCGTTGGGGTACGAGCAGTACTTC. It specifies CASSPSLGYEQYF.

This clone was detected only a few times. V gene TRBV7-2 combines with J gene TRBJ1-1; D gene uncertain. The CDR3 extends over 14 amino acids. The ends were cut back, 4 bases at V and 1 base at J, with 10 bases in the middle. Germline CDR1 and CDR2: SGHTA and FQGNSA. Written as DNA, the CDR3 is TGTGCCAGCAGCTCGTCGACGGCGAACACTGAAGCTTTCTTT. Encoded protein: CASSSSTANTEAFF.